Below are 29 T cell receptor beta chains sequenced from a single sample in a study of blood T cell repertoires in COVID-19. The table came from immunoSEQ multiplex PCR; TCRdb's copy has only in-frame clones and leaves some out. This table has some 20,000 clones, under 95% appearing once. Sequenced: peripheral blood. The receptor set was obtained from a human donor in a cohort sampled during active COVID-19.

This sequence joins TRBV3-1 (or the pseudogene TRBV3-2) and TRBJ1-1; TRBD1 aligns across 7 bases. V shed 5 bases, J shed 1 base, and the junction held 4 bases outside the gene matches. This CDR3 is built from 14 residues. From germline, CDR1 is LGHDT and CDR2 YNNKEL (reference sequence). In DNA, the CDR3 is TGTGCCAGCAGCTTCGGACAGGCGAACACTGAAGCTTTCTTT. Its protein is CASSFGQANTEAFF.

The chain links TRBV6-6 to TRBJ1-2, with D tentatively TRBD1 (6 bases). V was pared by 4 bases and J by 6 bases, with 18 bases between. The CDR3 spans 15 residues. Germline values: CDR1 MNHNY, CDR2 SVGAGI (reference sequence). The CDR3 nucleotides are TGTGCCAGCAGTTGGACTAGGGGGGCCGTGGATGGCTACACCTTC. This translates into CASSWTRGAVDGYTF.

The V and J genes are TRBV9 and TRBJ2-3, with unresolved D. The CDR3 runs to 13 residues. V was trimmed by 0 bases and J by 8 bases, leaving 10 bases between them. CDR1 and CDR2 from the germline V gene are SGDLS and YYNGEE. The CDR3 here is CASSVGPLGTQYF. The CDR3 DNA reads as TGTGCCAGCAGCGTAGGCCCGCTCGGTACGCAGTATTTT.

The gene calls are TRBV20-1 and TRBJ2-1; D perhaps matches TRBD1 (6 bases). V gave up 1 base and J gave up 11 bases, with 9 bases separating them. CDR1 is DFQATT and CDR2 is SNEGSKA in the germline V gene (reference sequence). The length of the CDR3 is 11 residues. The CDR3 sequence is CSARVGAKQFF. Written as DNA, the CDR3 is TGCAGTGCTAGAGTGGGGGCCAAGCAGTTCTTC.

The chain employs TRBV2 and TRBJ1-5; tentatively, D is TRBD1 (6 bases). The CDR3 loop spans 13 amino acids. The ends were cut back, 10 bases at V and 5 bases at J, with 15 bases in the middle. CDR1 and CDR2 (germline): SNHLY, FYNNEI. The DNA for the CDR3 is TGTGCCACCGGGGGGAGGGGGTATCAGCCCCAGCATTTT. Its translation: CATGGRGYQPQHF. The full variable domain, in which reference TRBV2 and TRBJ1-5 provide the parts outside the CDR3, is EPEVTQTPSHQVTQMGQEVILRCVPISNHLYFYWYRQILGQKVEFLVSFYNNEISEKSEIFDDQFSVERPDGSNFTLKIRSTKLEDSAMYFCATGGRGYQPQHFGDGTRLSIL.

The rearrangement joins TRBV7-9 to TRBJ1-6, with a weak D call TRBD1 (5 bases). V lost 5 bases to trimming and J lost 7 bases, with 9 bases between them. The length of the CDR3 is 13 residues. CDR1 and CDR2 (germline): SEHNR, FQNEAQ (reference sequence). The CDR3 DNA reads TGTGCCAGCAGCCGGGACTCCAATTCACCCCTCCACTTT. It encodes CASSRDSNSPLHF.

V is TRBV5-1 and J is TRBJ2-3, with D possibly TRBD2 on 5 matching bases. The germline V and J ends were trimmed by 0 bases and 8 bases, with 16 bases remaining between them. Germline V lookup: CDR1 SGHRS, CDR2 YFSETQ. CDR3 length: 15 amino acids. In nucleotides, the CDR3 is TGCGCCAGCAGCTTGGCCGATCTAGCCGTCGTTACGCAGTATTTT. It encodes CASSLADLAVVTQYF.

CDR3 residues: CASSPNLALVETQYF. In DNA, the CDR3 is TGTGCCAGTAGTCCGAACCTAGCGTTGGTGGAGACCCAGTACTTC. The rearrangement uses TRBV19 and TRBJ2-5; TRBD2 might be the D (6 bases). This CDR3 region has 15 residues. Trimming removed 5 bases from V and 5 bases from J, with 18 bases in between. CDR1 is LNHDA, CDR2 SQIVND, per germline (reference sequence).

This chain links TRBV3-1 (or the pseudogene TRBV3-2) with TRBJ2-5; 8 bases line up with TRBD2. There are 20 residues in the CDR3. Germline assignment: CDR1 LGHDT and CDR2 YNNKEL (reference sequence). V lost 6 bases, J lost 4 bases, and 25 bases stayed unmatched. The DNA of the CDR3 is TGTGCCAGCAGAACCCAAGGGAGGACTAGCTTCCCCGAGAGGCGAGAGACCCAGTACTTC. Protein product: CASRTQGRTSFPERRETQYF.

The V and J genes are TRBV9 and TRBJ2-3, with TRBD2 as a possible D gene (6 bases). The germline V and J ends were trimmed by 4 bases and 3 bases, with 18 bases remaining between them. This CDR3 region has 16 residues. Germline CDR1 and CDR2: SGDLS and YYNGEE. In DNA, the CDR3 is TGTGCCAGCAGCCCTAATTTTGGGGCGGGGACAGATACGCAGTATTTT. Residues: CASSPNFGAGTDTQYF.

The CDR3 nucleotides are TGTGCCAGCAGTTCTGGACTAGCGGGGGGCACAGATACGCAGTATTTT. It encodes CASSSGLAGGTDTQYF. This chain joins TRBV6-5 and TRBJ2-3; 13 bases align to TRBD2. CDR3 length: 16 residues. Trimming took 4 bases from V and 1 from J; bases not matched to a gene: 2. Per the germline V gene, CDR1 is MNHEY and CDR2 is SVGAGI.

This chain links TRBV11-3 with TRBJ2-7; D ambiguous. The CDR3 runs to 14 residues. CDR1 and CDR2 from the germline V gene are SGHNT and YENEEA. V lost 0 bases, J lost 9 bases, and 15 bases lay in between. CDR3 residues: CASSLEVPPTLQYF. In DNA form, the CDR3 reads TGTGCCAGCAGCTTAGAGGTTCCGCCCACATTGCAGTACTTC.

This chain connects TRBV18 to TRBJ2-3, with 7 bases fitting TRBD2. V was clipped by 3 bases and J by 5 bases; unmatched bases: 8. CDR1 and CDR2 from the germline V gene are KGHSH and LQKENI. The CDR3 has 15 residues. The CDR3 region has the DNA TGTGCCAGCTCACCGCTTCGGGGGGTAGAAGATACGCAGTATTTT. Its protein is CASSPLRGVEDTQYF.

This clone was observed a single time. The V and J genes are TRBV3-1 (or the pseudogene TRBV3-2) and TRBJ2-4, with 7 bases identical to TRBD2. In germline, CDR1 is LGHDT, CDR2 YNNKEL (reference sequence). The CDR3 sequence is 17 residues long. V was clipped by 0 bases and J by 0 bases; unmatched bases: 5. The CDR3 is CASSQEWGGRAKNIQYF. The CDR3 nucleotides read TGTGCCAGCAGCCAAGAGTGGGGCGGGAGAGCCAAAAACATTCAGTACTTC.

J is TRBJ2-1 and V is TRBV11-2, with 7 nucleotides matching TRBD2. CDR1 is SGHAT and CDR2 is FQNNGV in the germline V gene. The CDR3 contains 15 residues. V was pared by 1 base and J by 4 bases, with 4 bases of the junction left unmatched. This CDR3 is CASSLVTSAYNEQFF. CDR3 DNA sequence: TGTGCCAGCAGCTTAGTAACTAGCGCTTACAATGAGCAGTTCTTC.

This chain uses TRBV12-5 with TRBJ1-1; TRBD1 aligns across 7 bases. The CDR3 extends over 13 amino acids. Germline V gives CDR1 LGHNT, CDR2 FRNRAP. J was trimmed by 5 bases and V by 7 bases; bases with no gene match: 7. CDR3: CASETTGYTEAFF. The CDR3 coding sequence is TGTGCTAGTGAGACGACAGGGTATACTGAAGCTTTCTTT.

This chain connects TRBV30 to TRBJ1-4; 7 nucleotides match TRBD1. This CDR3 has 19 residues. The germline V gene encodes CDR1 GTSNPN and CDR2 SVGIG (reference sequence). The trim removed 3 bases at V and 5 bases at J, leaving 21 bases unmatched. The CDR3 sequence is CAWRDSDRTQYRRNEKLFF. For the CDR3, the DNA is TGTGCCTGGAGGGACTCGGACAGGACGCAGTATAGGCGGAATGAAAAACTGTTTTTT.

V and J are TRBV29-1 and TRBJ1-3, with D hard to call. V gave up 7 bases and J gave up 1 base, with 17 bases separating them. The CDR3 is 15 residues long. From germline, CDR1 is SQVTM and CDR2 ANQGSEA. In nucleotides, the CDR3 is TGCAGCGCCCTCCGGGTTAGATTATCTGGAAACACCATATATTTT. This translates into CSALRVRLSGNTIYF.

The chain combines TRBV28 with TRBJ1-5; D uncertain. The CDR3 sequence is 12 residues long. V lost 6 bases and J 7 bases, leaving 10 bases between the germline ends. The V gene's germline CDR1 is MDHEN and CDR2 SYDVKM. CDR3 loop: CASRIAGQPQHF. CDR3 DNA: TGTGCCAGCAGGATCGCAGGCCAGCCCCAGCATTTT.

The V call is TRBV21-1, the J call TRBJ1-2; the table's D call, TRBD1, has no DNA check behind it. TRBV21-1 is a pseudogene locus. The CDR3 is 13 residues long. CDR3 sequence: CASSKIRPGGYTF. The CDR3, as DNA: TGTGCCAGCAGCAAAATACGTCCTGGCGGCTACACCTTC.

The chain uses TRBV7-2 and TRBJ1-1; D gene unclear. Germline lookup yields CDR1 SGHTA and CDR2 FQGNSA. The CDR3 totals 14 residues. V lost 3 bases to trimming and J lost 1 base, with 9 bases between them. CDR3 coding DNA: TGTGCCAGCAGCTTCGACGGGTCGAACACTGAAGCTTTCTTT. This codes for CASSFDGSNTEAFF.

The chain recombines TRBV2 with TRBJ1-2, with D perhaps TRBD1 (6 bases). This CDR3 is built from 15 residues. From germline, CDR1 is SNHLY and CDR2 FYNNEI. The V end was cut by 4 bases, the J end by 5 bases, with 17 bases between. As DNA, the CDR3 is TGTGCCAGCAGTGTTACAGGGCGAACTCGGTATGGCTACACCTTC. Translating it yields CASSVTGRTRYGYTF. The full variable domain, rest sourced from reference TRBV2 and TRBJ1-2, is EPEVTQTPSHQVTQMGQEVILRCVPISNHLYFYWYRQILGQKVEFLVSFYNNEISEKSEIFDDQFSVERPDGSNFTLKIRSTKLEDSAMYFCASSVTGRTRYGYTFGSGTRLTVV.

The chain recombines TRBV4-1 with TRBJ2-3, with TRBD2 matching 13 bases. The CDR3 loop spans 16 amino acids. CDR1 is MGHRA and CDR2 is YSYEKL in the germline V gene. Trimming took 0 bases from V and 6 from J; bases not matched to a gene: 3. The CDR3, as DNA: TGCGCCAGCAGCCAAGACGGGACTAGCGGGAAGGATACGCAGTATTTT. Its protein is CASSQDGTSGKDTQYF.

The chain joins TRBV6-2 or TRBV6-3 to TRBJ2-7; TRBD2 matches 14 bases. CDR1 is MNHEY, CDR2 SVGEGT, per germline. This CDR3 region has 15 residues. Trimming removed 3 bases from V and 6 bases from J; junction bases left unmatched: 4. Written as DNA, the CDR3 is TGTGCCAGCAGTTATGGGACTAGCGGGAGTAGCGAGCAGTACGTC. This sequence encodes CASSYGTSGSSEQYV.

The chain employs TRBV11-2 and TRBJ1-2, with D perhaps matching TRBD1 (6 bases). Trimming stripped 6 bases from V and 0 bases from J, with 14 bases between. CDR1 SGHAT and CDR2 FQNNGV come from the germline V gene. CDR3 size: 15 residues. The CDR3 coding sequence is TGTGCCAGCAGTGGACAGTACTCTTCTAACTATGGCTACACCTTC. Translating gives CASSGQYSSNYGYTF.

The chain combines TRBV5-1 with TRBJ2-3; TRBD2 matches at 9 bases. CDR1 and CDR2 from the germline V gene are SGHRS and YFSETQ. The CDR3 has 18 residues. V lost 0 bases, J lost 0 bases, and 8 bases stayed unmatched. The DNA for the CDR3 is TGCGCCAGCAGCTTGGGTAATGTAGCGGGAGCTAGCACAGATACGCAGTATTTT. This sequence encodes CASSLGNVAGASTDTQYF.

The chain joins TRBV6-2 or TRBV6-3 to TRBJ2-1; 9 positions match TRBD2. Germline V gene sequence: CDR1 MNHEY, CDR2 SVGEGT. The CDR3 is 17 residues long. Unmatched junction bases numbered 11, after V lost 2 bases and J lost 6 bases. CDR3 DNA: TGTGCCAGCAGTTACCCCGGGACTAGCTTTGGGTCCAATGAGCAGTTCTTC. It specifies CASSYPGTSFGSNEQFF.

The V and J genes are TRBV28 and TRBJ2-2; 7 positions agree with TRBD2. Germline V gene lookup returns CDR1 MDHEN and CDR2 SYDVKM. This CDR3 has 14 residues. The ends lost 10 bases at V and 1 base at J; junction bases unmatched: 6. In DNA, the CDR3 is TGTGCCATCTCTTCGGGGGGGAACACCGGGGAGCTGTTTTTT. Residues: CAISSGGNTGELFF.

The sample holds a few counts of this clone. The genes are TRBV7-9 and TRBJ1-1; perhaps TRBD1 as D (6 bases). CDR1 and CDR2 from the germline V gene are SEHNR and FQNEAQ (reference sequence). Trimming left V 5 bases short and J 1 base short, with 8 bases between. The CDR3 is 13 residues long. The CDR3 DNA is TGTGCCAGCAGCGTACAGGGGAACACTGAAGCTTTCTTT. Translating gives CASSVQGNTEAFF.